This T cell receptor beta chain was recorded in a study of a mutant IDH1 vaccine in newly diagnosed glioma. Generated by immunoSEQ multiplex PCR, the TCRdb table keeps only in-frame clones and is missing some. The sample lists about 38,000 clones, roughly 79% seen once, with just over 5% in the top ten. A word on this clone: The antigen remains unidentified.

The time point is: week 23, last vaccination. Topical imiquimod accompanied each vaccine dose, which consisted of 300 ug of mutant IDH1 20-mer peptide. The V gene's germline CDR1 is ENHRY and CDR2 SYGVKD. The CDR3 has 16 residues. V shed 6 bases, J shed 1 base, and the junction held 12 bases outside the gene matches. Sample: PBMCs, taken from a glioma patient whose treatment included an IDH1 peptide vaccine. This clonotype originated in a man aged 40-50 years with glioma. The chain employs TRBV10-3 and TRBJ2-7; 7 bases match TRBD2. In DNA form, the CDR3 reads TGTGCCATCAGGGATAGCGTAAGGGGAGGGTCCTACGAGCAGTACTTC. Its translation: CAIRDSVRGGSYEQYF.